The sample holds a few counts of the clone carrying this T cell receptor beta chain. The sample is drawn from a study of blood T cell repertoires in COVID-19. Study context: The United States, Italy and Spain supplied acute and convalescent COVID-19 samples. Sample material is recorded as cDNA or gDNA derived from T cells, B-cell-depleted T cells, or PBMCs.

Source study methods: The assay estimated nucleated cells by amplifying reference gene primers. Assay: immunoSEQ multiplex PCR; the TCRdb copy retains only in-frame clones and omits some. The V and J calls and the clone size are those of that table, but D and trimming were determined from the DNA. This table holds over 250,000 clones, 84% found once. The clonotype comes from a man aged 25 to 45 with acute COVID-19. The sequenced sample was PBMCs or T cells enriched from blood (not recorded which).

The DNA for the CDR3 is TGTGCCAGCAGCCTACCGGGACAGGGGGCGCCGGTCGGCTACACCTTC. Its protein is CASSLPGQGAPVGYTF. The chain has TRBV7-9 and TRBJ1-2, with 12 bases aligning to TRBD1. The CDR3 has 16 amino acids. Germline CDR1 is SEHNR and CDR2 is FQNEAQ (reference sequence). J was trimmed by 8 bases and V by 5 bases; bases with no gene match: 12. The full variable domain, its missing parts supplied by reference TRBV7-9 and TRBJ1-2, is DTGVSQNPRHKITKRGQNVTFRCDPISEHNRLYWYRQTLGQGPEFLTYFQNEAQLEKSRLLSDRFSAERPKGSFSTLEIQRTEQGDSAMYLCASSLPGQGAPVGYTFGSGTRLTVV.